This entry is about one T cell receptor (beta chain). As yet, its antigen is unknown. These data are taken from a study of T cells in Graves' hyperthyroidism and ophthalmopathy. In the study overall: Peripheral blood was acquired at first diagnosis, ahead of any therapy whatsoever. Findings and caveats of the study: Blood held most thyroid clonotypes expanded above 0.001 frequency.

Germline CDR1 is SGHVS and CDR2 is FQNEAQ. V was clipped by 1 base and J by 10 bases, with 13 bases between them. This CDR3 region has 13 residues. TCR beta CDR3 regions were amplified from RNA. In the first-round RT-PCR of the TCR CDR3, the HTBI primer set was used. TCRdb re-called the multiplex PCR reads with MiXCR, one entry per CDR3 protein. The sample comprises hundreds of thousands of distinct CDR3 sequences, approximately 25% of which are singletons, and over 9% rests with the top ten. The genes are TRBV7-8 and TRBJ1-1; TRBD1 is a possible D gene (5 bases). The specimen was blood. The sequence was collected from a woman in her 30s with Graves' ophthalmopathy. CDR3 in DNA: TGTGCCAGCAGCTTAGAATCTGGGCAGGGAGCTTTCTTT. It yields the protein CASSLESGQGAFF.